This record concerns one T cell receptor beta chain sequence. Its cognate antigen is unknown. The CDR3 totals 13 residues. V gave up 5 bases and J gave up 6 bases; unmatched junction bases: 4. The germline gives CDR1 SGHRS, CDR2 YFSETQ. This sample was taken from a study of CD8 T cells in ankylosing spondylitis. In making TCR beta libraries, quantitative 5'-RACE with molecular barcodes was used. TCRdb used MiXCR to reprocess the 5' RACE reads, holding one entry per CDR3 protein. The table shows 750,000 to 850,000 distinct CDR3 sequences, with about 12% occurring only once. Overall study findings and caveats: Seemingly distinctive of ankylosing spondylitis blood was a TCR beta motif formed by eight highly homologous variants. Clones linked to the disease showed a CD8+ phenotype. They occurred at relatively low frequencies in peripheral blood. A number of the motif variants had already been described in reactive arthritis synovial fluid and blood. Disease-linked clones reportedly concentrated significantly in matched ankylosing spondylitis synovial fluid.

The chain uses TRBV5-1 and TRBJ1-2, with 10 bases aligning to TRBD1. The sequencing input was blood, either unsorted or a sorted T cell fraction (not recorded which). The sequence derives from a male donor with ankylosing spondylitis. The CDR3 here is CASRVGTGDGYTF. The CDR3 DNA reads as TGCGCCAGCAGGGTCGGGACAGGGGATGGCTACACCTTC.